This T cell receptor (beta chain) was observed in a study of CXCR3-negative and CXCR3-positive naive CD8 T cells. The wider study: Each library held about 1.5 +/- 0.3 million TRB reads, some 130 million in total. Study-wide results and limits: In both naive subsets diversity was comparably high, whereas memory CD8+ cells showed much lower diversity. In cryopreserved cells, CXCR3 expression partially decreased, and fresh PBMCs were used in most assays.

Germline V lookup: CDR1 DFQATT, CDR2 SNEGSKA (reference sequence). This CDR3 has 16 residues. The libraries of TRB cDNA were prepared using 5' RACE with UMI labels. TCRdb re-called the 5' RACE reads; one entry per CDR3 protein, DNA not given. The data include about 38,000 distinct CDR3 sequences; the top ten clones carry roughly 15%. To note about this clonotype: Its matching antigen is unknown.

The chain joins TRBV20-1 to TRBJ2-3. What was sequenced was memory CD8+ T cells from blood. This sequence originates from a human donor in good health. Some clones in this sample may be carry-over from other donors' samples. This CDR3 reads CSARQNERPSTDTQYF.